This TCR beta chain was observed in a study of blood T cell repertoires in COVID-19. Only in-frame clones appear in the TCRdb table, and some are missing; sequencing was by immunoSEQ multiplex PCR. The table shows tens of thousands of clones, with about 86% occurring only once. The CDR3 spans 17 residues. Trimming cost V 0 bases and J 7 bases; bases outside gene matches: 10. CDR1 and CDR2 (germline): SGDLS, YYNGEE. Material: peripheral blood. The genes are TRBV9 and TRBJ2-1, with 10 bases lining up with TRBD1. This TCR was recovered from a woman aged 55 to 70 with acute or convalescent COVID-19. CDR3 coding DNA: TGTGCCAGCAGCGTAGACCCCGGGACAGGGGTGAAGAATGAGCAGTTCTTC. Translation gives CASSVDPGTGVKNEQFF.